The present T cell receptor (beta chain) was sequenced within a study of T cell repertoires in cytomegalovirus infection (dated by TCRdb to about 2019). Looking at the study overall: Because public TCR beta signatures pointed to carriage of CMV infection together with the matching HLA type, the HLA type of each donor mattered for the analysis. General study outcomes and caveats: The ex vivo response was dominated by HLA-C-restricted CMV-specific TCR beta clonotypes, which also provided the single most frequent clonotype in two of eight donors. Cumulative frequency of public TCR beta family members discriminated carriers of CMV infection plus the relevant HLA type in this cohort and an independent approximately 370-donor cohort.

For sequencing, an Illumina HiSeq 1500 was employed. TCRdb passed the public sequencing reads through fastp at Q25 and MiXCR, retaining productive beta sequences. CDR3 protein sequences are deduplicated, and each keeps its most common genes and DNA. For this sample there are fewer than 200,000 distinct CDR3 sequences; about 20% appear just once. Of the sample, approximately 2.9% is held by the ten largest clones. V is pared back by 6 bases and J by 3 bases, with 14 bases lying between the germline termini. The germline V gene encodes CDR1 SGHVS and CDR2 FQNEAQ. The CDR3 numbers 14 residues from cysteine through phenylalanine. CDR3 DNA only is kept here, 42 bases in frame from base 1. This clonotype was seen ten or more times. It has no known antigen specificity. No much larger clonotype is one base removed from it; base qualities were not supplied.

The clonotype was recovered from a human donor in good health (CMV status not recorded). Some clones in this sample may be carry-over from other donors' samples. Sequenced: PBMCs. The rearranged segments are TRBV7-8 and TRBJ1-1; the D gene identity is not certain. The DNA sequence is TGTGCCAGCAGGGCCCCCGGACGGCACACTGAAGCTTTCTTT. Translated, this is CASRAPGRHTEAFF.